Following are 27 T cell receptor beta chains from one sample sequenced in a study of blood T cell repertoires in COVID-19. Generated by immunoSEQ multiplex PCR, the TCRdb table keeps only in-frame clones and is missing some. The data contain approximately 90,000 clones, roughly 88% of them singletons. What was sequenced was peripheral blood. The receptors stem from a man aged 60-69 years with acute or convalescent COVID-19.

The genes are TRBV29-1 and TRBJ1-1, with TRBD1 matching over 7 bases. Germline trimming cut 3 bases from V and 7 bases from J; bases unmatched to any gene: 2. The CDR3 totals 11 residues. CDR1 and CDR2 from the germline V gene are SQVTM and ANQGSEA. DNA for the CDR3: TGCAGCGTTGAGGACAGGTTTGAAGCTTTCTTT. Encoded protein: CSVEDRFEAFF.

V and J are TRBV13 and TRBJ1-2; 8 positions agree with TRBD1. Per germline, CDR1 PRHDT and CDR2 FYEKMQ (reference sequence). CDR3 length: 15 residues. The junction had 9 bases not matched to a gene; V was cut back by 4 bases and J by 5 bases. CDR3 nucleotides: TGTGCCAGCAGCTACCGGACAGGGTTTCCGTATGGCTACACCTTC. Translation gives CASSYRTGFPYGYTF.

This clone was counted a single time. V gene TRBV5-1 combines with J gene TRBJ1-1; TRBD1 matches at 7 bases. The CDR3 is 14 residues long. After removal of 1 base from V and 6 bases from J, the junction contained 6 bases not matched to a gene. Germline V gene data show CDR1 as SGHRS and CDR2 as YFSETQ. CDR3 nucleotide sequence: TGCGCCAGCAGCTTGACAGGGGCGGAGGCTGAAGCTTTCTTT. Translated, it gives CASSLTGAEAEAFF.

This clone was seen a few times. This rearrangement joins TRBV5-1 to TRBJ1-5; no clear D gene. Trimming pared 0 bases from V and 0 bases from J, leaving 7 bases between. Per the germline V gene, CDR1 is SGHRS and CDR2 is YFSETQ. This CDR3 is 15 amino acids long. CDR3 DNA sequence: TGCGCCAGCAGCTTGGGGTCAGGTAGCAATCAGCCCCAGCATTTT. It codes for CASSLGSGSNQPQHF.

The chain combines TRBV6-5 with TRBJ1-1; possibly TRBD1 for D (5 bases). The germline V gene has CDR1 MNHEY and CDR2 SVGAGI. Trimming left V 7 bases short and J 5 bases short, with 14 bases between. CDR3 length equals 13 residues. The CDR3, as DNA: TGTGCCAGCAAAAGGCGGGGGAAAACTGAAGCTTTCTTT. Translated: CASKRRGKTEAFF.

V gene TRBV5-1 combines with J gene TRBJ1-1, with D unclear. Per the germline V gene, CDR1 is SGHRS and CDR2 is YFSETQ. With 1 base removed from V and 3 bases from J, the gap between germline ends came to 13 bases. The CDR3 contains 15 residues. CDR3 residues: CASSLIGEVDTEAFF. CDR3 nucleotide sequence: TGCGCCAGCAGCTTGATTGGGGAGGTGGACACTGAAGCTTTCTTT.

The chain recombines TRBV5-8 with TRBJ1-1; D is unresolved. This CDR3 has 14 residues. Germline CDR1 is SGHTS and CDR2 is YDEGEE. V gave up 2 bases and J gave up 3 bases, with 11 bases separating them. DNA of the CDR3: TGTGCCAGCAGCTTTGCGGCCCATCACACTGAAGCTTTCTTT. As protein: CASSFAAHHTEAFF.

The chain recombines TRBV5-6 with TRBJ2-7; D remains unclear. The CDR3 extends over 13 amino acids. From germline, CDR1 is SGHDT and CDR2 YYEEEE. V shed 0 bases and J shed 2 bases, with 6 bases lying between them. The CDR3 DNA is TGTGCCAGCAGCTTGGTCCAGACCTACGAGCAGTACTTC. Residues: CASSLVQTYEQYF.

This rearrangement joins TRBV6-6 to TRBJ2-7; 9 positions match TRBD1. The length of the CDR3 is 15 residues. Per germline, CDR1 MNHNY and CDR2 SVGAGI (reference sequence). Losses at the gene ends were 4 bases for V and 6 bases for J; bases not matched to a gene: 10. Here the CDR3 DNA reads TGTGCCAGCAGTTTTTCGACAGGGGGAGTTGGCGAGCAGTACTTC. Its translation is CASSFSTGGVGEQYF.

The rearrangement uses TRBV10-3 and TRBJ2-1; TRBD1 might be the D (5 bases). Germline assignment: CDR1 ENHRY and CDR2 SYGVKD. This CDR3 has 16 residues. V gave up 2 bases and J gave up 0 bases, with 11 bases separating them. The CDR3 nucleotides are TGTGCCATCAGTGAGAACCAGGGCCGCTCCTACAATGAGCAGTTCTTC. Protein sequence: CAISENQGRSYNEQFF.

The chain recombines TRBV9 with TRBJ2-1, with 9 bases lining up with TRBD2. This CDR3 is built from 15 residues. Per germline, CDR1 SGDLS and CDR2 YYNGEE. The V and J ends lost 2 bases and 0 bases, in that order; junction bases with no gene match: 0. The CDR3 loop reads CASSVSGGSYNEQFF. The DNA for the CDR3 is TGTGCCAGCAGCGTTAGCGGGGGCTCCTACAATGAGCAGTTCTTC.

This chain links TRBV6-6 with TRBJ2-1; D unresolved. This CDR3 is 16 amino acids long. Germline V lookup: CDR1 MNHNY, CDR2 SVGAGI (reference sequence). V lost 4 bases, J lost 4 bases, and 17 bases lay in between. The CDR3 coding sequence is TGTGCCAGCAGTTCCCCCCCTCAGACAACGTACAATGAGCAGTTCTTC. This sequence encodes CASSSPPQTTYNEQFF.

The V gene is TRBV19, the J gene TRBJ1-1, with a possible D match to TRBD1 (6 bases). V shed 9 bases and J shed 6 bases, with 29 bases lying between them. The germline gives CDR1 LNHDA, CDR2 SQIVND (reference sequence). The CDR3 spans 17 residues. The CDR3: CASIPLSPQGAGAEAFF. Here the CDR3 DNA reads TGTGCCAGCATCCCACTATCCCCACAGGGCGCTGGGGCTGAAGCTTTCTTT.

The chain employs TRBV5-1 and TRBJ2-2; D is possibly TRBD1 (6 bases). Germline CDR1 is SGHRS and CDR2 is YFSETQ. V gave up 2 bases and J gave up 4 bases, with 12 bases separating them. This CDR3 contains 15 residues. DNA for the CDR3: TGCGCCAGCAGCTTCCGGACAGATAGCACCGGGGAGCTGTTTTTT. The encoded protein is CASSFRTDSTGELFF.

V usage is TRBV7-9 and J usage is TRBJ1-2; D is possibly TRBD1 (6 bases). Looked up from germline, CDR1 is SEHNR and CDR2 is FQNEAQ (reference sequence). The CDR3 extends over 13 amino acids. V lost 5 bases and J lost 2, with 9 bases in between. The CDR3 DNA sequence: TGTGCCAGCAGCACCGGACAGAACTATGGCTACACCTTC. It is translated as CASSTGQNYGYTF. Using reference TRBV7-9 and TRBJ1-2 for the parts outside the CDR3, the full variable domain is DTGVSQNPRHKITKRGQNVTFRCDPISEHNRLYWYRQTLGQGPEFLTYFQNEAQLEKSRLLSDRFSAERPKGSFSTLEIQRTEQGDSAMYLCASSTGQNYGYTFGSGTRLTVV.

V usage is TRBV28 and J usage is TRBJ2-7, with TRBD1 matching 7 bases. V shed 5 bases, J shed 6 bases, and the junction held 13 bases outside the gene matches. This CDR3 has 15 residues. Germline V CDR1 and CDR2: MDHEN, SYDVKM. CDR3 bases: TGTGCCAGCAGTCGGACAGGAAGGTTGATAGCCGAGCAGTACTTC. Protein product: CASSRTGRLIAEQYF.

The genes are TRBV12-3 or TRBV12-4 and TRBJ2-3; 10 positions agree with TRBD1. This CDR3 contains 13 residues. The V segment lost 10 bases and the J segment 5 bases; nucleotides outside the gene matches: 6. The CDR3, as DNA: TGTGCCACCGTGACAGGGGGCAGAGATACGCAGTATTTT. Protein: CATVTGGRDTQYF.

The chain has TRBV28 and TRBJ1-3; 8 nucleotides match TRBD1. CDR3 size: 17 residues. The V and J ends lost 4 bases and 4 bases, in that order; junction bases with no gene match: 12. The germline gives CDR1 MDHEN, CDR2 SYDVKM. As DNA, the CDR3 is TGTGCCAGCAGTTCCACCTTGGGGACAGGAACCGGAAACACCATATATTTT. It translates to CASSSTLGTGTGNTIYF.

The chain combines TRBV9 with TRBJ1-6, with D unclear. V was pared by 0 bases and J by 8 bases, with 9 bases between. This CDR3 comprises 14 residues. Per germline, CDR1 SGDLS and CDR2 YYNGEE. As DNA, the CDR3 is TGTGCCAGCAGCGTAGGCCCGGAGCATTCACCCCTCCACTTT. It encodes CASSVGPEHSPLHF.

The chain couples TRBV29-1 to TRBJ1-2; 7 nucleotides match TRBD1. The CDR3 loop spans 15 amino acids. V dropped 3 bases and J dropped 4; count of bases not matched to a gene: 11. Germline V gene sequence: CDR1 SQVTM, CDR2 ANQGSEA. Here the CDR3 reads CSVDESGQPFYGYTF. In nucleotides, the CDR3 is TGCAGCGTTGATGAATCGGGACAGCCTTTCTATGGCTACACCTTC.

The V call is TRBV11-2, the J call TRBJ2-7; D ambiguous. CDR1 is SGHAT, CDR2 FQNNGV, per germline. Deletions cut 2 bases from V and 1 base from J, with 6 bases between. This CDR3 spans 13 amino acids. CDR3 sequence: CASSLQTSYEQYF. The CDR3 DNA follows: TGTGCCAGCAGCTTACAGACTTCCTACGAGCAGTACTTC.

This chain connects TRBV5-6 to TRBJ2-1, with 7 positions matching TRBD2. CDR1 is SGHDT, CDR2 YYEEEE, per germline. V dropped 5 bases and J dropped 3; count of bases not matched to a gene: 8. This CDR3 has 15 amino acids. CDR3 in amino acids: CASRKRTSIYNEQFF. The CDR3 DNA follows: TGTGCCAGCAGGAAAAGGACTAGTATCTACAATGAGCAGTTCTTC.

The chain couples TRBV30 to TRBJ1-5, with D perhaps TRBD1 (6 bases). The CDR3 runs to 17 residues. The germline V gene encodes CDR1 GTSNPN and CDR2 SVGIG (reference sequence). Trimming pared 2 bases from V and 0 bases from J, leaving 17 bases between. The CDR3 is CAWSKNRDTYSNQPQHF. The CDR3 region has the DNA TGTGCCTGGAGTAAAAACCGGGACACTTATAGCAATCAGCCCCAGCATTTT.

The chain links TRBV27 to TRBJ1-2; 8 bases agree with TRBD1. Germline CDR1 MNHEY, CDR2 SMNVEV (reference sequence). J was trimmed by 2 bases and V by 5 bases; bases with no gene match: 1. CDR3 length: 13 amino acids. The CDR3 region is CASSRDRNYGYTF. The CDR3 nucleotides read TGTGCCAGCAGTAGGGACAGGAACTATGGCTACACCTTC.

The chain employs TRBV3-1 (or the pseudogene TRBV3-2) and TRBJ1-6; 9 bases align to TRBD1. Germline V gives CDR1 LGHDT, CDR2 YNNKEL (reference sequence). The J segment lost 10 bases and the V segment lost 2 bases, leaving 6 bases of the junction unmatched. The CDR3 totals 15 residues. CDR3 nucleotides: TGTGCCAGCAGCCAAACGGGACAGGGCGGCTCACCCCTCCACTTT. This encodes CASSQTGQGGSPLHF.

This chain uses TRBV9 with TRBJ1-1; TRBD1 matches 7 bases. There are 15 residues in the CDR3. Germline loops: CDR1 SGDLS, CDR2 YYNGEE. The V gene end was trimmed by 0 bases and the J gene end by 3 bases; junction bases not matched to a gene: 5. CDR3 loop: CASSVGQGSDTEAFF. The CDR3, as DNA: TGTGCCAGCAGCGTAGGACAGGGATCGGACACTGAAGCTTTCTTT. Looking up the rest from reference TRBV9 and TRBJ1-1 gives the full variable domain: DSGVTQTPKHLITATGQRVTLRCSPRSGDLSVYWYQQSLDQGLQFLIQYYNGEERAKGNILERFSAQQFPDLHSELNLSSLELGDSALYFCASSVGQGSDTEAFFGQGTRLTVV.

This CDR3 reads CASSSSGTALSGELFF. CDR3 sequence (DNA): TGTGCCAGCAGCTCTTCCGGGACAGCTCTCTCCGGGGAGCTGTTTTTT. The chain employs TRBV7-3 and TRBJ2-2, with 7 positions matching TRBD1. The CDR3 extends over 16 amino acids. With 4 bases clipped from V and 6 bases from J, the junction kept 11 bases outside the gene matches. CDR1 and CDR2 from the germline V gene are SGHTA and FQGTGA.